The rows below give T cell receptor beta chains drawn from one sample of a study of cytomegalovirus exposure and HLA in healthy donors. Method: immunoSEQ multiplex PCR; TCRdb's copy keeps in-frame clones and lacks some. This repertoire shows roughly 100,000 clones, about 94% found once; its top ten account for approximately 1%. Sequenced: PBMCs. These receptors were collected from a woman aged 18-30 years in good health and CMV-seronegative. CDR3s include the opening cysteine and the closing phenylalanine or tryptophan. The D gene is left open where the match is weak. Not every row has a clone size; where given, it reads once, few, many or a size class.

V: TRBV6-4
size: -
D: TRBD2
J: TRBJ2-1
CDR3: CASSDSTSGGAKFF
DNA: TGTGCCAGCAGTGACTCAACTAGCGGGGGGGCGAAGTTCTTC

V: TRBV15
size: -
D: TRBD1
J: TRBJ1-6
CDR3: CATSVDRGLGSPLHF
DNA: TGTGCCACCAGCGTTGACAGGGGTCTCGGTTCACCCCTCCACTTT

V: TRBV2
size: -
D: -
J: TRBJ2-3
CDR3: CASRRTTSTDTQYF
DNA: TGTGCCAGCCGAAGGACAACTAGCACAGATACGCAGTATTTT

V: TRBV5-5
size: -
D: TRBD1
J: TRBJ1-6
CDR3: CASSLVGTGSSPLHF
DNA: TGTGCCAGCAGCTTGGTCGGGACAGGGAGTTCACCCCTCCACTTT

V: TRBV5-4
size: -
D: -
J: TRBJ2-7
CDR3: CASSLGAGYYEQYF
DNA: TGTGCCAGCAGCTTGGGGGCTGGATACTACGAGCAGTACTTC

V: TRBV7-2
size: once
D: -
J: TRBJ1-2
CDR3: CASSREMWGYTF
DNA: TGTGCCAGCAGCCGAGAAATGTGGGGCTACACCTTC

V: TRBV7-9
size: -
D: -
J: TRBJ2-7
CDR3: CASSLIESVVFYEQYF
DNA: TGTGCCAGCAGCTTAATCGAGTCGGTAGTATTCTACGAGCAGTACTTC

V: TRBV7-9
size: -
D: -
J: TRBJ2-5
CDR3: CASSPQDSQETQYF
DNA: TGTGCCAGCAGCCCCCAGGATTCACAAGAGACCCAGTACTTC

V: TRBV6-5
size: -
D: TRBD1
J: TRBJ1-1
CDR3: CASRQGLNTEAFF
DNA: TGTGCCAGTAGACAGGGGTTGAACACTGAAGCTTTCTTT

V: TRBV7-8
size: -
D: TRBD2
J: TRBJ2-1
CDR3: CASSYQRTSGYNEQFF
DNA: TGTGCCAGCAGCTACCAACGGACTAGCGGCTACAATGAGCAGTTCTTC

V: TRBV21-1
size: -
D: -
J: TRBJ2-7
CDR3: CASSTDQGDRGPYSHEQYF
DNA: TGTGCCAGCAGCACAGACCAGGGGGACAGGGGGCCCTACTCCCACGAGCAGTACTTC

V: TRBV9
size: -
D: TRBD2
J: TRBJ2-1
CDR3: CASSVTRTSGRNEQFF
DNA: TGTGCCAGCAGCGTAACACGGACTAGCGGGAGGAATGAGCAGTTCTTC

V: TRBV2
size: -
D: TRBD2
J: TRBJ2-3
CDR3: CASSPGTSGRYADTQYF
DNA: TGTGCCAGCAGTCCCGGGACTAGCGGGAGGTATGCAGATACGCAGTATTTT

V: TRBV25-1
size: -
D: -
J: TRBJ1-5
CDR3: CASSEWGGNQPQHF
DNA: TGTGCCAGCAGTGAATGGGGGGGGAATCAGCCCCAGCATTTT

V: TRBV11-1
size: -
D: -
J: TRBJ1-1
CDR3: CASSSQSGTEAFF
DNA: TGTGCCAGCAGCTCCCAGTCGGGCACTGAAGCTTTCTTT

V: TRBV27
size: -
D: -
J: TRBJ2-3
CDR3: CASSPSRDTQYF
DNA: TGTGCCAGCAGTCCGTCTAGAGATACGCAGTATTTT

V: TRBV9
size: -
D: -
J: TRBJ2-1
CDR3: CASSVEGPNNEQFF
DNA: TGTGCCAGCAGCGTCGAGGGCCCCAACAATGAGCAGTTCTTC

V: TRBV5-1
size: once
D: -
J: TRBJ1-1
CDR3: CASRPRTDLNTEAFF
DNA: TGCGCCAGCAGACCAAGGACAGATTTGAACACTGAAGCTTTCTTT

V: TRBV19
size: -
D: -
J: TRBJ1-4
CDR3: CASSIWQIATNEKLFF
DNA: TGTGCCAGTAGTATCTGGCAGATTGCAACTAATGAAAAACTGTTTTTT

V: TRBV6-1
size: -
D: -
J: TRBJ1-1
CDR3: CASAGGETAEAFF
DNA: TGTGCCAGCGCCGGAGGGGAGACGGCTGAAGCTTTCTTT

V: TRBV19
size: -
D: TRBD1
J: TRBJ1-5
CDR3: CASSVQGEPSNQPQHF
DNA: TGTGCCAGTAGTGTACAGGGGGAGCCCAGCAATCAGCCCCAGCATTTT

V: TRBV11-3
size: -
D: -
J: TRBJ1-4
CDR3: CASSTQGGLEKLFF
DNA: TGTGCCAGCAGCACCCAGGGTGGTCTTGAAAAACTGTTTTTT

V: TRBV7-2
size: -
D: TRBD1
J: TRBJ2-5
CDR3: CASSLALQGNQETQYF
DNA: TGTGCCAGCAGCTTAGCTCTACAGGGGAACCAAGAGACCCAGTACTTC

V: TRBV20-1
size: -
D: -
J: TRBJ2-7
CDR3: CSARLGEQYF
DNA: TGCAGTGCTCGCCTCGGCGAGCAGTACTTC

V: TRBV7-9
size: -
D: -
J: TRBJ2-7
CDR3: CASSAETSRILYEQYF
DNA: TGTGCCAGCAGCGCGGAGACTAGTCGGATTCTCTACGAGCAGTACTTC

V: TRBV7-9
size: -
D: TRBD1
J: TRBJ2-7
CDR3: CASREKGTGELHEQYF
DNA: TGTGCCAGCAGGGAAAAAGGGACAGGGGAGTTACACGAGCAGTACTTC

V: TRBV12-5
size: -
D: -
J: TRBJ1-2
CDR3: CASGLVPRGAGGGYTF
DNA: TGTGCTAGTGGTTTGGTACCTCGGGGGGCCGGAGGTGGCTACACCTTC

V: TRBV13
size: -
D: TRBD1
J: TRBJ2-2
CDR3: CASSGKQGNRGGELFF
DNA: TGTGCCAGCAGCGGCAAACAGGGGAATAGAGGCGGGGAGCTGTTTTTT

V: TRBV28
size: -
D: TRBD1
J: TRBJ1-1
CDR3: CASILRDRGFSGTEAFF
DNA: TGTGCCAGCATTTTACGCGACAGGGGGTTTAGCGGCACTGAAGCTTTCTTT

V: TRBV7-7
size: -
D: TRBD1
J: TRBJ2-7
CDR3: CASSIDRGSYEQYF
DNA: TGTGCTAGCAGCATAGACAGGGGATCCTACGAGCAGTACTTC

V: TRBV11-3
size: -
D: TRBD2
J: TRBJ2-1
CDR3: CASSLDGGVIYEQFF
DNA: TGTGCCAGCAGCTTAGACGGGGGGGTTATCTATGAGCAGTTCTTC

V: TRBV5-5
size: -
D: TRBD1
J: TRBJ2-7
CDR3: CASSPGQGKYEQYF
DNA: TGTGCCAGCAGTCCGGGACAGGGGAAGTACGAGCAGTACTTC

V: TRBV5-1
size: -
D: -
J: TRBJ2-3
CDR3: CASSPTGPSTDTQYF
DNA: TGCGCCAGCAGCCCTACAGGGCCCAGCACAGATACGCAGTATTTT

V: TRBV27
size: -
D: TRBD2
J: TRBJ2-5
CDR3: CASSQTSGGRETQYF
DNA: TGTGCCAGCAGCCAGACTAGCGGGGGTCGGGAGACCCAGTACTTC

V: TRBV2
size: -
D: -
J: TRBJ1-2
CDR3: CASSYHYGYTF
DNA: TGTGCCAGCAGTTATCACTATGGCTACACCTTC

V: TRBV11-2
size: -
D: -
J: TRBJ2-3
CDR3: CASSLADGRYTDTQYF
DNA: TGTGCCAGCAGCTTAGCTGATGGCAGATACACAGATACGCAGTATTTT

V: TRBV30
size: -
D: -
J: TRBJ1-2
CDR3: CAWSSTGNYGYTF
DNA: TGTGCCTGGAGTAGTACGGGGAACTATGGCTACACCTTC

V: TRBV4-1
size: -
D: -
J: TRBJ2-7
CDR3: CASRVGEAGEQYF
DNA: TGCGCCAGCAGGGTAGGCGAGGCTGGCGAGCAGTACTTC

V: TRBV6-5
size: -
D: -
J: TRBJ2-7
CDR3: CASGAGYEQYF
DNA: TGTGCCAGCGGGGCGGGGTACGAGCAGTACTTC

V: TRBV4-3
size: -
D: TRBD2
J: TRBJ2-3
CDR3: CASSQTSGGTDTQYF
DNA: TGCGCCAGCAGCCAAACTAGCGGGGGAACAGATACGCAGTATTTT

V: TRBV9
size: -
D: TRBD2
J: TRBJ2-1
CDR3: CASSVARTSGRGREQFF
DNA: TGTGCCAGCAGCGTGGCCCGGACTAGCGGGAGGGGTCGGGAGCAGTTCTTC

V: TRBV7-9
size: -
D: -
J: TRBJ1-1
CDR3: CASSLTGMNTEAFF
DNA: TGTGCCAGCAGCTTAACCGGGATGAACACTGAAGCTTTCTTT

V: TRBV27
size: -
D: -
J: TRBJ1-2
CDR3: CASSLTGSYGYTF
DNA: TGTGCCAGCAGTTTAACAGGGAGCTATGGCTACACCTTC

V: TRBV4-3
size: -
D: TRBD1
J: TRBJ2-7
CDR3: CASSRLDRGSYEQYF
DNA: TGCGCCAGCAGCCGTCTCGACAGGGGCTCCTACGAGCAGTACTTC

V: TRBV2
size: -
D: -
J: TRBJ1-5
CDR3: CASSIRPVSNQPQHF
DNA: TGTGCCAGCAGTATCAGGCCGGTAAGCAATCAGCCCCAGCATTTT

V: TRBV19
size: -
D: -
J: TRBJ1-2
CDR3: CASSIPVGVRGYTF
DNA: TGTGCCAGTAGTATCCCCGTCGGGGTTCGAGGCTACACCTTC

V: TRBV11-3
size: -
D: TRBD2
J: TRBJ2-5
CDR3: CASSLGTSGETQYF
DNA: TGTGCCAGCAGCCTCGGGACTAGCGGAGAAACCCAGTACTTC

V: TRBV6-1
size: -
D: -
J: TRBJ2-2
CDR3: CASLVQGSIAGELFF
DNA: TGTGCCAGCTTAGTTCAGGGCTCGATCGCCGGGGAGCTGTTTTTT

V: TRBV6-1
size: -
D: TRBD2
J: TRBJ2-7
CDR3: CASGLAGGYEQYF
DNA: TGTGCCAGCGGACTAGCGGGGGGCTACGAGCAGTACTTC

V: TRBV29-1
size: -
D: -
J: TRBJ2-5
CDR3: CSLGQGGRPQETQYF
DNA: TGCAGCCTTGGGCAGGGCGGCCGGCCCCAAGAGACCCAGTACTTC